The 3 T cell receptor beta chains given below trace back to one sample, sequenced in a study of shared clonotypes between healthy human individuals. Libraries were prepared by immunoSEQ multiplex PCR; TCRdb keeps only in-frame clonotypes and omits some of them. The table shows 2,500,000 or so clones, with under 95% occurring only once. The specimen sequenced was naive CD4+ T cells from PBMCs. Noted subset: CD45RA+ positively selected. The receptors shown here come from a man aged 18 to 29 in good health. Some clones in this sample may be carry-over from other donors' samples.

This rearrangement joins TRBV7-2 to TRBJ2-7, with a weak D call TRBD2 (5 bases). Germline-derived CDR1 and CDR2 are SGHTA and FQGNSA. V lost 1 base to trimming and J lost 5 bases, with 15 bases between them. The CDR3 is 15 amino acids. CDR3 region: CASSLGPGKAHEQYF. CDR3 coding DNA: TGTGCCAGCAGCTTAGGACCCGGGAAGGCCCACGAGCAGTACTTC.

The chain carries TRBV28 and TRBJ2-7, with 9 bases matching TRBD1. Germline CDR1 MDHEN, CDR2 SYDVKM. V trimming: 5 bases; J trimming: 2 bases; junction bases outside the gene matches: 7. This CDR3 region has 15 residues. The CDR3 DNA is TGTGCCAGCAGTCACCGGGACAGGGCCACCTACGAGCAGTACTTC. Its translation: CASSHRDRATYEQYF.

The V gene is TRBV6-5, the J gene TRBJ2-3, with a weak D call TRBD1 (6 bases). The CDR3 has 13 amino acids. Trimming removed 2 bases from V and 7 bases from J, with 10 bases in between. The germline CDR1 and CDR2 sequences are MNHEY and SVGAGI. CDR3 DNA: TGTGCCAGCAGTTACGAGAGGGGGAATACGCAGTATTTT. This translates into CASSYERGNTQYF.